The 8 T cell receptor beta chains in this list originate from one sample, sequenced in a study of cytomegalovirus exposure and HLA in healthy donors. This PCR relied on a set of 60 Vbeta primers and 13 Jbeta primers. TCRdb's table, derived via immunoSEQ multiplex PCR, lists solely in-frame clones and lacks some. The profile shows around 160,000 clones, about two thirds of them singletons. Sample: PBMCs. The source of these receptors is a woman under 30 in good health and CMV-seropositive.

This clone was seen a handful of times. The V gene is TRBV5-1, the J gene TRBJ1-1; no firm D call. This CDR3 contains 14 residues. Deletions cut 0 bases from V and 0 bases from J, with 6 bases between. The germline CDR1 and CDR2 sequences are SGHRS and YFSETQ. DNA of the CDR3: TGCGCCAGCAGCTTGGGAGATATGAACACTGAAGCTTTCTTT. Encoded protein: CASSLGDMNTEAFF.

In this sample, this clone turned up a few times. V gene TRBV11-3 combines with J gene TRBJ1-5; D call uncertain. The CDR3 runs 16 residues. Trimming removed 4 bases at V and 0 bases at J, with 13 bases between. CDR1 and CDR2 (germline): SGHNT, YENEEA. The DNA of the CDR3 is TGTGCCAGCAGCTCCGACACTTCCTATAGCAATCAGCCCCAGCATTTT. Its translation is CASSSDTSYSNQPQHF.

The CDR3 here is CASSIRGGEQYF. Written as DNA, the CDR3 is TGTGCCAGCAGTATACGGGGAGGCGAGCAGTACTTC. The chain couples TRBV2 to TRBJ2-7, with a weak D call TRBD2 (6 bases). The CDR3 is made up of 12 amino acids. The germline gives CDR1 SNHLY, CDR2 FYNNEI. Trimming stripped 5 bases from V and 6 bases from J, with 11 bases between. Full variable domain (missing parts from reference TRBV2 and TRBJ2-7): EPEVTQTPSHQVTQMGQEVILRCVPISNHLYFYWYRQILGQKVEFLVSFYNNEISEKSEIFDDQFSVERPDGSNFTLKIRSTKLEDSAMYFCASSIRGGEQYFGPGTRLTVT.

This clone occurred a few times. The chain combines TRBV12-5 with TRBJ1-4; 8 positions agree with TRBD1. The CDR3 extends over 15 amino acids. Per germline, CDR1 LGHNT and CDR2 FRNRAP. Trimming cost V 3 bases and J 6 bases; bases outside gene matches: 6. CDR3 sequence reads: CASGFPGTGYEKLFF. Written as DNA, the CDR3 is TGTGCTAGTGGTTTTCCCGGGACAGGTTATGAAAAACTGTTTTTT.

V usage is TRBV7-9 and J usage is TRBJ1-4; no clear D. Trimming cost V 10 bases and J 1 base, with 7 bases left between them. CDR3 size: 12 residues. The germline V gene encodes CDR1 SEHNR and CDR2 FQNEAQ (reference sequence). The DNA of the CDR3 is TGTGCCACCACTGAAACTAATGAAAAACTGTTTTTT. Amino acid sequence: CATTETNEKLFF. Based on the CDR3 plus reference TRBV7-9 and TRBJ1-4, the full variable domain is DTGVSQNPRHKITKRGQNVTFRCDPISEHNRLYWYRQTLGQGPEFLTYFQNEAQLEKSRLLSDRFSAERPKGSFSTLEIQRTEQGDSAMYLCATTETNEKLFFGSGTQLSVL.

In this sample, this clone turned up a few times. The chain uses TRBV2 and TRBJ2-3; 9 bases are shared with TRBD1. The V segment lost 6 bases and the J segment 4 bases; nucleotides outside the gene matches: 5. The CDR3 has 14 amino acids. Germline V CDR1 and CDR2: SNHLY, FYNNEI. This CDR3 reads CASRGDRESDTQYF. The CDR3 coding sequence is TGTGCCAGCAGGGGGGACAGGGAGTCAGATACGCAGTATTTT.

This clone was counted once. The V gene is TRBV11-2, the J gene TRBJ2-2; 7 nucleotides match TRBD1. V was clipped by 1 base and J by 5 bases; unmatched bases: 7. The germline V gene encodes CDR1 SGHAT and CDR2 FQNNGV. CDR3 length: 16 amino acids. CDR3 nucleotides: TGTGCCAGCAGCTTAGGTGACAGGGTTTGGACCGGGGAGCTGTTTTTT. Amino acid sequence: CASSLGDRVWTGELFF.

The J gene is TRBJ1-1, the V gene TRBV27; 7 bases are shared with TRBD1. There are 22 residues in the CDR3. Trimming took 4 bases from V and 1 from J; bases not matched to a gene: 27. Germline values: CDR1 MNHEY, CDR2 SMNVEV (reference sequence). CDR3 amino acids: CASSSYNYRDSRAKRENTEAFF. The CDR3 coding sequence is TGTGCCAGCAGTTCCTACAACTATCGGGACAGTAGAGCCAAAAGGGAGAACACTGAAGCTTTCTTT.